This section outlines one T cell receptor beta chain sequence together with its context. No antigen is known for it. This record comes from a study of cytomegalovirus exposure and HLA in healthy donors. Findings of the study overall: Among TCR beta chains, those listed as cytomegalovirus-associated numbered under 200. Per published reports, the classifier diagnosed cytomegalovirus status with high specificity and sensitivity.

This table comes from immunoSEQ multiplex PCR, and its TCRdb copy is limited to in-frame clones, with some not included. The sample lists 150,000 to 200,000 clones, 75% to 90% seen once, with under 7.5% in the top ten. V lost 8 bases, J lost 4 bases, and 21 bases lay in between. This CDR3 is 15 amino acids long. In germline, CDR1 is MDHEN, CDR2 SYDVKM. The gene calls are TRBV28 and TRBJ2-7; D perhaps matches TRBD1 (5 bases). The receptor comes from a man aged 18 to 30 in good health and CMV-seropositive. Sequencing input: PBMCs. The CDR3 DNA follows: TGTGCCAGCCTTGGTCAGGGCCGGAACGAATACGAGCAGTACTTC. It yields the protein CASLGQGRNEYEQYF.